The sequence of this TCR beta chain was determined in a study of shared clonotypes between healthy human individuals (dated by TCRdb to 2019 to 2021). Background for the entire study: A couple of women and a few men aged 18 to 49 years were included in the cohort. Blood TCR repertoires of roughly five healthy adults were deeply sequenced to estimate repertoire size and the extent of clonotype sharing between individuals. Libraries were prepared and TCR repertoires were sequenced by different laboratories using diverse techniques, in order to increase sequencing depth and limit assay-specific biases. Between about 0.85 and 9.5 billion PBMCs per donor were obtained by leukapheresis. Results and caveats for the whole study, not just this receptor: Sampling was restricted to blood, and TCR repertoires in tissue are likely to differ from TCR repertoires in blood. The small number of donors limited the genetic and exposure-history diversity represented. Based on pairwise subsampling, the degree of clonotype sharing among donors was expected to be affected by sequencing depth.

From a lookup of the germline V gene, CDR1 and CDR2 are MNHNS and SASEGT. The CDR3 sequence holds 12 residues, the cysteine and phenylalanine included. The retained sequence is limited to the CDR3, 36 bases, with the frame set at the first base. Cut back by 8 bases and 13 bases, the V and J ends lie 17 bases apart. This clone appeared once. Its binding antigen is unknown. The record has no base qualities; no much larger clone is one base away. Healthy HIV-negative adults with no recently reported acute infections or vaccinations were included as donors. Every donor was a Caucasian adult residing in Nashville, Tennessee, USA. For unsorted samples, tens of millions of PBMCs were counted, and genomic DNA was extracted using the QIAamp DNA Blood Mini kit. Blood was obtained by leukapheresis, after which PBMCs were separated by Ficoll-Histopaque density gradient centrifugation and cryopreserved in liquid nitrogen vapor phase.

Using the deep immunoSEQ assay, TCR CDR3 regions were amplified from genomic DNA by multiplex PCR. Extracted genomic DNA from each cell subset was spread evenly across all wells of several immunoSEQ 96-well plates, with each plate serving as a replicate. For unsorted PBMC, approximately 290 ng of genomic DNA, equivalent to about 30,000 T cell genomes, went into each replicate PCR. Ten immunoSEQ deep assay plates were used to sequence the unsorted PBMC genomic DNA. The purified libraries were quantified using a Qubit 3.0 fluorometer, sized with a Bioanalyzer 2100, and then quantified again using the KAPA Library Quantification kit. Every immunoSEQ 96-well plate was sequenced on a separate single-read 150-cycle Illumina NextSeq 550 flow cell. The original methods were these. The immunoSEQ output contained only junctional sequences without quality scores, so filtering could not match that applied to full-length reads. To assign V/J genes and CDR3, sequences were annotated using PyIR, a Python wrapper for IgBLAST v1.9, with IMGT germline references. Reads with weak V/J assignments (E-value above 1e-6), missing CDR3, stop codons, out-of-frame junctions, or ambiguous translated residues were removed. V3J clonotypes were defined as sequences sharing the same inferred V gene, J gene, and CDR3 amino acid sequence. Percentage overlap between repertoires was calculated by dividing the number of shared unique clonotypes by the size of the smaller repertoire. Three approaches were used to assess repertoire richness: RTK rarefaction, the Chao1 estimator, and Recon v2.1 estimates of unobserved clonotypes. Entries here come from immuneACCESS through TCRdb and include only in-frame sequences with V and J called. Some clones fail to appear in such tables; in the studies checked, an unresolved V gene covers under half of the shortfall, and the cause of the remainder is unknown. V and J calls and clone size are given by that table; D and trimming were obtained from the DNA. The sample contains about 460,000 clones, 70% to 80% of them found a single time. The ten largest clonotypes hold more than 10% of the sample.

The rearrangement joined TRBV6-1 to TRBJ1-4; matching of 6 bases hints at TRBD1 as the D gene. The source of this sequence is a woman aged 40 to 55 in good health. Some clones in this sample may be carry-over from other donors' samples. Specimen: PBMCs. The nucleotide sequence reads TGTGCCAGCGATAATGCGGGACATGGACTGTTTTTT. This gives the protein CASDNAGHGLFF.